These 12 T cell receptor beta chains originate from one sample sequenced in a study of shared clonotypes between healthy human individuals. Data came from immunoSEQ multiplex PCR; TCRdb stores just in-frame clones and leaves some out. The sample has about 2.4 million clones, over 85% seen once. The source material was naive CD4+ T cells from PBMCs. This sample's subset: CD45RA+ positively selected. These receptors were collected from a man between 18 and 35 years old in good health. Some clones in this sample may be carry-over from other donors' samples.

The chain has TRBV7-3 and TRBJ2-5; TRBD2 matches 8 bases. The CDR3 is 15 residues long. From germline, CDR1 is SGHTA and CDR2 FQGTGA. V dropped 3 bases and J dropped 7; count of bases not matched to a gene: 10. The CDR3 bases are TGTGCCAGCAGCTTGGGCCAGCTCGCGGGAGGGACCCAGTACTTC. It is translated as CASSLGQLAGGTQYF.

The chain links TRBV4-1 to TRBJ2-5; 7 bases are a match to TRBD2. CDR3 length: 15 amino acids. The germline gives CDR1 MGHRA, CDR2 YSYEKL. With V trimmed by 3 bases and J by 1 base, 5 bases remained unmatched. CDR3 nucleotide sequence: TGCGCCAGCAGCCAGAGCGGGGCCCCCCAAGAGACCCAGTACTTC. It codes for CASSQSGAPQETQYF.

This clone was seen a single time. Other DNA variants within this sample encode the same CDR3. The rearrangement links TRBV6-5 to TRBJ1-5; D unclear. Germline loops: CDR1 MNHEY, CDR2 SVGAGI. V was trimmed by 6 bases and J by 1 base, leaving 10 bases between them. The CDR3 has 14 residues. The CDR3 is CASRRTGSNQPQHF. CDR3 coding DNA: TGTGCCAGCAGGCGGACGGGGAGCAATCAGCCCCAGCATTTT.

The chain combines TRBV9 with TRBJ2-2; 10 nucleotides align to TRBD2. There are 15 residues in the CDR3. CDR1 is SGDLS, CDR2 YYNGEE, per germline. The J segment lost 3 bases and the V segment lost 3 bases, leaving 2 bases of the junction unmatched. The CDR3 region has the DNA TGTGCCAGCAGCGGGACTAGCGGCTACACCGGGGAGCTGTTTTTT. Protein sequence: CASSGTSGYTGELFF. The entire variable domain, with the rest obtained from reference TRBV9 and TRBJ2-2, is as follows: DSGVTQTPKHLITATGQRVTLRCSPRSGDLSVYWYQQSLDQGLQFLIQYYNGEERAKGNILERFSAQQFPDLHSELNLSSLELGDSALYFCASSGTSGYTGELFFGEGSRLTVL.

V and J are TRBV6-1 and TRBJ2-1, with 7 bases aligning to TRBD2. The CDR3 is 14 amino acids. Germline trimming cut 7 bases from V and 5 bases from J; bases unmatched to any gene: 8. Germline V gives CDR1 MNHNS, CDR2 SASEGT. CDR3 coding DNA: TGTGCCAGCACCCGAACTAGCGTCGACAATGAGCAGTTCTTC. Translated: CASTRTSVDNEQFF.

As concerns this clone: The same CDR3 also results from other DNA sequences found in this sample. This sequence joins TRBV18 and TRBJ2-1, with TRBD2 as a possible D gene (5 bases). The V end was cut by 3 bases, the J end by 1 base, with 7 bases between. This CDR3 is 14 amino acids long. Germline CDR1 KGHSH, CDR2 LQKENI. The CDR3 coding sequence is TGTGCCAGCTCACCCACTAGGTCCTACAATGAGCAGTTCTTC. Translating gives CASSPTRSYNEQFF.

The J gene is TRBJ2-1, the V gene TRBV5-4; 9 bases align to TRBD2. Germline values: CDR1 SGHNT, CDR2 YYREEE (reference sequence). This CDR3 region has 14 residues. V was clipped by 0 bases and J by 8 bases; unmatched bases: 3. The CDR3, as DNA: TGTGCCAGCAGCTTGGGCGGGAGGGCTGATGAGCAGTTCTTC. Translating gives CASSLGGRADEQFF.

There are a few counts of this clone. The rearrangement links TRBV2 to TRBJ1-5; unclear D gene. V was trimmed by 6 bases and J by 0 bases, leaving 9 bases between them. Germline V gives CDR1 SNHLY, CDR2 FYNNEI. The CDR3 is 14 amino acids. CDR3 sequence reads: CASSFSDSNQPQHF. The CDR3 DNA follows: TGTGCCAGCAGCTTCAGTGATAGCAATCAGCCCCAGCATTTT.

The rearrangement links TRBV6-4 to TRBJ2-7; D possibly uses TRBD1 or TRBD2 (5 bases each). The CDR3 has 15 residues. V lost 3 bases and J 3 bases, leaving 15 bases between the germline ends. Looked up from germline, CDR1 is MRHNA and CDR2 is SNTAGT. CDR3 residues: CASSENPGRNYEQYF. For the CDR3, the DNA is TGTGCCAGCAGTGAAAACCCGGGACGGAACTACGAGCAGTACTTC.

J is TRBJ1-2 and V is TRBV7-9; D gene unclear. V was trimmed by 5 bases and J by 4 bases, leaving 8 bases between them. Germline CDR1 and CDR2: SEHNR and FQNEAQ (reference sequence). The CDR3 is 12 residues long. In DNA, the CDR3 is TGTGCCAGCAGCCCCTACAGCTATGGCTACACCTTC. Its translation is CASSPYSYGYTF.

Here the CDR3 DNA reads TGTGCCTGGAGTGGGGGGACAGGGACAAACTACGAGCAGTACTTC. This encodes CAWSGGTGTNYEQYF. The rearrangement uses TRBV30 and TRBJ2-7; 9 bases match TRBD1. CDR3 length: 15 amino acids. Germline CDR1 GTSNPN, CDR2 SVGIG (reference sequence). After removal of 1 base from V and 3 bases from J, the junction contained 7 bases not matched to a gene.

J is TRBJ2-2 and V is TRBV9; 7 bases line up with TRBD2. CDR1 and CDR2 (germline): SGDLS, YYNGEE. This CDR3 has 15 amino acids. With V trimmed by 4 bases and J by 4 bases, 7 bases remained unmatched. CDR3: CASSTKSSGTGELFF. The CDR3 region has the DNA TGTGCCAGCAGCACAAAGTCTAGCGGCACCGGGGAGCTGTTTTTT.